This T cell receptor beta chain was sequenced for a study of neurological immune-mediated disorders. Points from the study as a whole: The greatest degree of TCR clonal expansion was observed in HTLV-1-associated myelopathy, with the lowest in multiple sclerosis, below that of healthy controls.

On this clonotype itself: No antigen is known for it.

A 10-nucleotide random UMI tagged transcripts in template-switch 5'RACE cDNA synthesis. TCRdb re-derived calls from the 5' RACE reads in MiXCR, one entry per CDR3 protein. The sample yields 20,000 to 30,000 distinct CDR3 sequences, 13% seen once. The CDR3 spans 14 residues. Germline V gives CDR1 DFQATT, CDR2 SNEGSKA (reference sequence). Trimming stripped 6 bases from V and 4 bases from J, with 15 bases between. This sequence joins TRBV20-1 and TRBJ1-4; no clear D. Sequencing was performed on PBMCs. This receptor was identified in a woman aged 40-49 years with HTLV-1-associated myelopathy (HAM/TSP). CDR3 nucleotides: TGCAGTGCGGCTACCTGGAAAGTTAATGAAAAACTGTTTTTT. Encoded protein: CSAATWKVNEKLFF.